These T cell receptor beta chains were read from a single sample in a study of regulatory T cells in long-lasting Graves disease. TCRdb re-derived calls from the multiplex PCR reads in MiXCR, one entry per CDR3 protein. Of about 560,000 distinct CDR3 sequences detected, more than 15% appear once; the ten largest clones hold more than 10%. In addition, the sample was reused for a study of T cells in Graves' hyperthyroidism and ophthalmopathy.

The source was peripheral blood mononuclear cells (PBMCs), collected at new diagnosis, from a patient treated with antithyroid drugs. The receptors stem from a man between 18 and 29 years old with Graves disease. CDR3s include the opening cysteine and the closing phenylalanine or tryptophan. Each record gives: D gene, V gene, clone size, J gene, CDR3 protein, CDR3 DNA. The D gene is left open where the match is weak. Where a row states a size, it is once, few, many or the class of an expanded clone; other rows omit it.

d_call: TRBD1; v_call: TRBV7-2; clone_size: few; j_call: TRBJ2-4; cdr3_aa: CASSAPGQGAPGNIQYF; cdr3_nt: TGTGCCAGCAGTGCCCCGGGACAGGGGGCCCCCGGAAACATTCAGTACTTC
d_call: NA; v_call: TRBV9; clone_size: NA; j_call: TRBJ1-1; cdr3_aa: CASSQRGGKDTEAFF; cdr3_nt: TGTGCCAGCAGCCAGAGGGGGGGTAAAGACACTGAAGCTTTCTTT
d_call: TRBD1; v_call: TRBV28; clone_size: many; j_call: TRBJ1-1; cdr3_aa: CASSPTGTGWTEAFF; cdr3_nt: TGTGCCAGCAGTCCGACCGGGACAGGGTGGACTGAAGCTTTCTTT
d_call: NA; v_call: TRBV20-1; clone_size: many; j_call: TRBJ2-3; cdr3_aa: CSAHQGPSTDTQYF; cdr3_nt: TGCAGTGCCCATCAGGGTCCTAGCACAGATACGCAGTATTTT
d_call: NA; v_call: TRBV19; clone_size: few; j_call: TRBJ2-3; cdr3_aa: CASSLRPVSTDTQYF; cdr3_nt: TGTGCCAGTAGTCTAAGGCCTGTTAGCACAGATACGCAGTATTTT
d_call: TRBD2; v_call: TRBV7-2; clone_size: once; j_call: TRBJ2-7; cdr3_aa: CASSTGTSGRNEQYF; cdr3_nt: TGTGCCAGCAGCACCGGGACTAGCGGGAGAAACGAGCAGTACTTC
d_call: NA; v_call: TRBV3-1; clone_size: few; j_call: TRBJ2-7; cdr3_aa: CASSHEQGPTAREQYF; cdr3_nt: TGTGCCAGCAGCCATGAGCAGGGACCTACCGCCCGAGAGCAGTACTTC
d_call: NA; v_call: TRBV2; clone_size: many; j_call: TRBJ2-7; cdr3_aa: CASSEVERGSYEQYF; cdr3_nt: TGTGCCAGCAGTGAAGTCGAAAGAGGGTCCTACGAGCAGTACTTC
d_call: NA; v_call: TRBV10-3; clone_size: many; j_call: TRBJ2-7; cdr3_aa: CATHDGSSYEQYF; cdr3_nt: TGTGCCACCCACGACGGGTCTTCCTACGAGCAGTACTTC
d_call: NA; v_call: TRBV30; clone_size: NA; j_call: TRBJ2-3; cdr3_aa: CAWSLGTTDGDTQYF; cdr3_nt: TGTGCCTGGAGTTTAGGGACCACCGACGGAGATACGCAGTATTTT
d_call: TRBD1; v_call: TRBV6-5; clone_size: many; j_call: TRBJ1-2; cdr3_aa: CASSYSLPDRGNGYTF; cdr3_nt: TGTGCCAGCAGTTACTCCCTACCGGACAGGGGTAATGGCTACACCTTC
d_call: TRBD1; v_call: TRBV29-1; clone_size: many; j_call: TRBJ2-7; cdr3_aa: CSVGGDRAWNEQYF; cdr3_nt: TGCAGCGTGGGGGGGGACAGGGCGTGGAACGAGCAGTACTTC
d_call: NA; v_call: TRBV28; clone_size: few; j_call: TRBJ2-4; cdr3_aa: CASSPPGAAKNIQYF; cdr3_nt: TGTGCCAGCAGCCCCCCCGGCGCGGCCAAAAACATTCAGTACTTC
d_call: NA; v_call: TRBV5-1; clone_size: NA; j_call: TRBJ1-4; cdr3_aa: CASSLGEVGNEKLFF; cdr3_nt: TGCGCCAGCAGCTTGGGGGAGGTCGGTAATGAAAAACTGTTTTTT
d_call: TRBD2; v_call: TRBV20-1; clone_size: many; j_call: TRBJ2-3; cdr3_aa: CSAPGLAGFTDTQYF; cdr3_nt: TGCAGTGCTCCGGGACTAGCGGGTTTCACAGATACGCAGTATTTT
d_call: NA; v_call: TRBV20-1; clone_size: many; j_call: TRBJ2-7; cdr3_aa: CSASLDSIYEQYF; cdr3_nt: TGCAGTGCTAGTTTAGACAGCATCTACGAGCAGTACTTC
d_call: NA; v_call: TRBV2; clone_size: many; j_call: TRBJ2-7; cdr3_aa: CASSERGVRPYEQYF; cdr3_nt: TGTGCCAGCAGTGAAAGGGGGGTACGACCCTACGAGCAGTACTTC
d_call: TRBD2; v_call: TRBV20-1; clone_size: NA; j_call: TRBJ2-7; cdr3_aa: CSARVEGLEFLYF; cdr3_nt: TGCAGTGCTAGAGTTGAAGGACTAGAATTTCTGTACTTC
d_call: NA; v_call: TRBV28; clone_size: many; j_call: TRBJ1-6; cdr3_aa: CASSLAVPPLHF; cdr3_nt: TGTGCCAGCAGTTTAGCAGTTCCACCCCTCCACTTT
d_call: NA; v_call: TRBV4-1; clone_size: once; j_call: TRBJ2-1; cdr3_aa: CSSSQGRGRTYNEQFF; cdr3_nt: TGCTCCAGCAGCCAAGGGAGGGGGAGGACTTACAATGAGCAGTTCTTC
d_call: TRBD2; v_call: TRBV28; clone_size: many; j_call: TRBJ2-7; cdr3_aa: CASRPRGSGKYEQYF; cdr3_nt: TGTGCCAGCAGGCCTCGGGGTAGCGGGAAGTACGAGCAGTACTTC
d_call: NA; v_call: TRBV6-2/TRBV6-3; clone_size: many; j_call: TRBJ2-7; cdr3_aa: CASSSPRGATYEQYF; cdr3_nt: TGTGCCAGCAGTTCCCCACGGGGGGCGACCTACGAGCAGTACTTC
d_call: NA; v_call: TRBV4-1; clone_size: NA; j_call: TRBJ1-1; cdr3_aa: CASSPRLAGEAFF; cdr3_nt: TGCGCCAGCAGCCCCAGACTAGCCGGTGAAGCTTTCTTT
d_call: NA; v_call: TRBV27; clone_size: many; j_call: TRBJ1-5; cdr3_aa: CASSSEGRFNQPQHF; cdr3_nt: TGTGCCAGCAGTTCAGAGGGGCGATTCAATCAGCCCCAGCATTTT
d_call: TRBD1; v_call: TRBV6-4; clone_size: NA; j_call: TRBJ2-7; cdr3_aa: CASTSPGTGVHEQYF; cdr3_nt: TGTGCCAGCACCTCACCCGGGACAGGGGTACACGAGCAGTACTTC
d_call: NA; v_call: TRBV6-1; clone_size: many; j_call: TRBJ1-5; cdr3_aa: CASAPTGGVNQPQHF; cdr3_nt: TGTGCCAGCGCCCCCACAGGAGGGGTCAACCAGCCCCAGCATTTT
d_call: TRBD1; v_call: TRBV5-1; clone_size: many; j_call: TRBJ2-2; cdr3_aa: CASTNGNRGTGELFF; cdr3_nt: TGCGCCAGCACCAATGGGAACAGGGGCACCGGGGAGCTGTTTTTT
d_call: TRBD1; v_call: TRBV28; clone_size: many; j_call: TRBJ1-1; cdr3_aa: CASSSTGALSEAFF; cdr3_nt: TGTGCCAGCAGTTCGACAGGGGCCCTTTCTGAAGCTTTCTTT
d_call: NA; v_call: TRBV6-2/TRBV6-3; clone_size: NA; j_call: TRBJ1-2; cdr3_aa: CASSFTTWTEHGYTF; cdr3_nt: TGTGCCAGCAGTTTCACAACCTGGACGGAGCATGGCTACACCTTC
d_call: NA; v_call: TRBV14; clone_size: NA; j_call: TRBJ2-7; cdr3_aa: CASSQLGYPYEQYF; cdr3_nt: TGTGCCAGCAGCCAATTGGGCTACCCCTACGAGCAGTACTTC
d_call: NA; v_call: TRBV5-1; clone_size: many; j_call: TRBJ2-7; cdr3_aa: CASSSKRRISYEQYF; cdr3_nt: TGTGCCAGCAGCTCCAAAAGACGAATCTCCTACGAGCAGTACTTC
d_call: NA; v_call: TRBV18; clone_size: few; j_call: TRBJ1-6; cdr3_aa: CASSDTREALHF; cdr3_nt: TGTGCCAGCTCAGACACCCGGGAGGCCCTCCACTTT
d_call: TRBD2; v_call: TRBV7-2; clone_size: few; j_call: TRBJ2-3; cdr3_aa: CASSLGSLAGVLDTQYF; cdr3_nt: TGTGCCAGCAGCTTAGGTTCGCTAGCGGGAGTTTTAGATACGCAGTATTTT
d_call: NA; v_call: TRBV27; clone_size: many; j_call: TRBJ1-5; cdr3_aa: CASSPDGLNQPQHF; cdr3_nt: TGTGCCAGCAGTCCCGACGGGCTGAATCAGCCCCAGCATTTT
d_call: NA; v_call: TRBV9; clone_size: few; j_call: TRBJ1-4; cdr3_aa: CASSPRVKEKLFF; cdr3_nt: TGTGCCAGCAGCCCCCGGGTCAAGGAAAAACTGTTTTTT
d_call: TRBD2; v_call: TRBV9; clone_size: NA; j_call: TRBJ2-3; cdr3_aa: CASSVGGRASDTQYF; cdr3_nt: TGTGCCAGCAGCGTAGGCGGGAGGGCGTCCGATACGCAGTATTTT
d_call: NA; v_call: TRBV20-1; clone_size: NA; j_call: TRBJ2-2; cdr3_aa: CSAELGVTGELFF; cdr3_nt: TGCAGTGCCGAACTGGGGGTGACCGGGGAGCTGTTTTTT
d_call: TRBD1; v_call: TRBV27; clone_size: many; j_call: TRBJ1-6; cdr3_aa: CASGTTGARLAPLHF; cdr3_nt: TGTGCCAGCGGAACGACAGGGGCCCGATTGGCACCCCTCCACTTT
d_call: NA; v_call: TRBV15; clone_size: few; j_call: TRBJ1-6; cdr3_aa: CATSAEGTFISPLHF; cdr3_nt: TGTGCCACCAGCGCCGAAGGGACTTTTATTTCACCCCTCCACTTT
d_call: TRBD1; v_call: TRBV28; clone_size: many; j_call: TRBJ2-7; cdr3_aa: CASSETGDEQYF; cdr3_nt: TGTGCCAGCAGCGAAACAGGGGACGAGCAGTACTTC
d_call: NA; v_call: TRBV27; clone_size: many; j_call: TRBJ2-1; cdr3_aa: CASSPPTGRYNEQFF; cdr3_nt: TGTGCCAGCAGTCCCCCGACGGGACGGTACAATGAGCAGTTCTTC